The 24 T cell receptor beta chains reported below all come from one sample, sequenced in a study of CD8+ T cells in alopecia areata. Extracted RNA was reverse transcribed into cDNA, the sequencing template. Profiled with immunoSEQ multiplex PCR; TCRdb holds only in-frame clones, not every one. The sample has roughly 150,000 clones, roughly 50% seen once; the top ten hold 5% to 7.5%. The input for sequencing was CD4+ T cells sorted from blood, taken at week 0. All receptors come from a human donor with alopecia areata.

This clone showed up just a few times. This chain links TRBV5-1 with TRBJ1-4; tentatively, D is TRBD1 (6 bases). Germline V gene lookup returns CDR1 SGHRS and CDR2 YFSETQ. The CDR3 runs 15 residues. Trimming pared 4 bases from V and 5 bases from J, leaving 15 bases between. For the CDR3, the DNA is TGCGCCAGCAGCCCCCGGGACAAGGGGAATGAAAAACTGTTTTTT. Translated: CASSPRDKGNEKLFF. The full variable domain, in which reference TRBV5-1 and TRBJ1-4 provide the parts outside the CDR3, is KAGVTQTPRYLIKTRGQQVTLSCSPISGHRSVSWYQQTPGQGLQFLFEYFSETQRNKGNFPGRFSGRQFSNSRSEMNVSTLELGDSALYLCASSPRDKGNEKLFFGSGTQLSVL.

The chain recombines TRBV5-1 with TRBJ2-6; D unclear. Germline CDR1 SGHRS, CDR2 YFSETQ. CDR3 length equals 18 residues. Trimming left V 0 bases short and J 0 bases short, with 13 bases between. This chain's CDR3 is CASSLVSSQSSGANVLTF. The CDR3 DNA follows: TGCGCCAGCAGCTTGGTGAGCAGTCAGAGCTCTGGGGCCAACGTCCTGACTTTC.

Note on this clone: Just one base apart from a much larger clone, this may be a read error. Other DNA sequences in the sample encode the same CDR3. The CDR3 loop reads CASSLADTQYF. The CDR3 coding sequence is TGTGCCAGCAGCTTAGCAGATACGCAGTATTTT. This chain joins TRBV5-4 and TRBJ2-3, with unresolved D. CDR1 and CDR2 (germline): SGHNT, YYREEE (reference sequence). Trimming took off 2 bases at V and 4 bases at J, with 2 bases between the two ends. The CDR3 extends over 11 amino acids.

The gene calls are TRBV30 and TRBJ2-7; no firm D call. The CDR3 covers 11 residues. V shed 3 bases and J shed 7 bases, with 10 bases lying between them. Looked up from germline, CDR1 is GTSNPN and CDR2 is SVGIG (reference sequence). CDR3 region: CAWRKVSEQYF. Here the CDR3 DNA reads TGTGCCTGGAGGAAAGTCTCTGAGCAGTACTTC.

V usage is TRBV28 and J usage is TRBJ1-6, with D uncertain. Germline values: CDR1 MDHEN, CDR2 SYDVKM. The CDR3 consists of 11 residues. V was shortened by 5 bases and J by 6 bases, with 2 bases between the two germline ends. The CDR3 region is CASSLNSPLHF. CDR3 nucleotides: TGTGCCAGCAGTCTTAATTCACCCCTCCACTTT. Looking up the rest from reference TRBV28 and TRBJ1-6 gives the full variable domain: DVKVTQSSRYLVKRTGEKVFLECVQDMDHENMFWYRQDPGLGLRLIYFSYDVKMKEKGDIPEGYSVSREKKERFSLILESASTNQTSMYLCASSLNSPLHFGNGTRLTVT.

The V gene is TRBV5-1, the J gene TRBJ2-1; no clear D gene. The CDR3 spans 16 residues. Germline CDR1 and CDR2: SGHRS and YFSETQ. Trimming cost V 0 bases and J 0 bases, with 10 bases left between them. CDR3 protein: CASSLESRSSYNEQFF. CDR3 in DNA: TGCGCCAGCAGCTTGGAGAGCAGGAGCTCCTACAATGAGCAGTTCTTC. The full variable domain, with the rest looked up from reference TRBV5-1 and TRBJ2-1, is KAGVTQTPRYLIKTRGQQVTLSCSPISGHRSVSWYQQTPGQGLQFLFEYFSETQRNKGNFPGRFSGRQFSNSRSEMNVSTLELGDSALYLCASSLESRSSYNEQFFGPGTRLTVL.

V gene TRBV5-1 combines with J gene TRBJ2-5, with 8 bases fitting TRBD1. CDR1 is SGHRS and CDR2 is YFSETQ in the germline V gene. The CDR3 runs to 13 residues. V lost 4 bases and J lost 3; bases outside the gene matches: 2. In nucleotides, the CDR3 is TGCGCCAGCAGCGGACAGGGAGAAGAGACCCAGTACTTC. This translates into CASSGQGEETQYF.

This clone has more than one count but fewer than ten. The V call is TRBV5-1, the J call TRBJ1-2; no reliable D call. The CDR3 covers 13 residues. CDR1 and CDR2 (germline): SGHRS, YFSETQ. Trimming left V 0 bases short and J 6 bases short, with 9 bases between. The CDR3 reads CASSLETLNGYTF. The CDR3 DNA reads as TGCGCCAGCAGCTTGGAGACACTTAATGGCTACACCTTC.

This clone appeared a few times. This rearrangement joins TRBV6-6 to TRBJ1-6; D is undetermined. The CDR3 consists of 13 residues. Germline values: CDR1 MNHNY, CDR2 SVGAGI (reference sequence). V was trimmed by 8 bases and J by 7 bases, leaving 12 bases between them. DNA of the CDR3: TGTGCCAGCTCGGGCTTCGGGAATTCACCCCTCCACTTT. Its protein product is CASSGFGNSPLHF.

The chain has TRBV30 and TRBJ1-4, with D perhaps matching TRBD1 (5 bases). Germline V gene data show CDR1 as GTSNPN and CDR2 as SVGIG (reference sequence). The CDR3 length is 13 residues. The ends were cut back, 3 bases at V and 6 bases at J, with 11 bases in the middle. DNA for the CDR3: TGTGCCTGGAGCAAGGGGAGGGATGAAAAACTGTTTTTT. It translates to CAWSKGRDEKLFF.

The chain links TRBV30 to TRBJ1-2; tentative D call: TRBD1 (6 bases). The CDR3 sequence is 13 residues long. Per the germline V gene, CDR1 is GTSNPN and CDR2 is SVGIG (reference sequence). V lost 3 bases and J lost 6, with 14 bases in between. CDR3 loop: CAWRPPGGNGYTF. CDR3 bases: TGTGCCTGGAGGCCGCCGGGGGGCAATGGCTACACCTTC.

In DNA form, the CDR3 reads TGTGCCAGCAGCCGGGACTCGATGATCGGGGAGACCCAGTACTTC. Translation: CASSRDSMIGETQYF. The chain employs TRBV7-2 and TRBJ2-5; D perhaps matches TRBD2 (6 bases). Germline CDR1 SGHTA, CDR2 FQGNSA. Trimming pared 5 bases from V and 5 bases from J, leaving 18 bases between. This CDR3 contains 15 residues.

The V and J genes are TRBV19 and TRBJ1-2; tentatively, D is TRBD1 (5 bases). Germline V lookup: CDR1 LNHDA, CDR2 SQIVND (reference sequence). V lost 6 bases and J lost 4, with 15 bases in between. The CDR3 is made up of 14 amino acids. This CDR3 is CASRKGPTVYGYTF. For the CDR3, the DNA is TGTGCCAGTAGAAAGGGACCTACGGTCTATGGCTACACCTTC.

This rearrangement joins TRBV30 to TRBJ1-2; perhaps TRBD1 as D (6 bases). V lost 4 bases and J 6 bases, leaving 12 bases between the germline ends. CDR3 size: 12 residues. Germline lookup yields CDR1 GTSNPN and CDR2 SVGIG (reference sequence). For the CDR3, the DNA is TGTGCCTGGACGTCACAGGGCAATGGCTACACCTTC. Protein: CAWTSQGNGYTF. Using reference TRBV30 and TRBJ1-2 for the parts outside the CDR3, the full variable domain is SQTIHQWPATLVQPVGSPLSLECTVEGTSNPNLYWYRQAAGRGLQLLFYSVGIGQISSEVPQNLSASRPQDRQFILSSKKLLLSDSGFYLCAWTSQGNGYTFGSGTRLTVV.

V usage is TRBV30 and J usage is TRBJ1-6; TRBD1 matches at 8 bases. V trimming: 3 bases; J trimming: 9 bases; junction bases outside the gene matches: 4. The V gene's germline CDR1 is GTSNPN and CDR2 SVGIG (reference sequence). The CDR3 runs 13 residues. The CDR3 bases are TGTGCCTGGAGACGACAGGGGCCTTCACCCCTCCACTTT. Protein: CAWRRQGPSPLHF.

The chain recombines TRBV6-6 with TRBJ2-5, with TRBD2 matching over 8 bases. V was clipped by 5 bases and J by 5 bases; unmatched bases: 4. CDR1 MNHNY and CDR2 SVGAGI come from the germline V gene (reference sequence). The CDR3 consists of 13 residues. The CDR3 is CASSNSGVETQYF. CDR3 nucleotides: TGTGCCAGCAGTAATAGCGGGGTCGAGACCCAGTACTTC.

CDR3 nucleotide sequence: TGTGCCAGTAGTCTCGGACAGGGGAACTATGGCTACACCTTC. Translation gives CASSLGQGNYGYTF. J is TRBJ1-2 and V is TRBV19, with 9 bases identical to TRBD1. The junction had 3 bases not matched to a gene; V was cut back by 5 bases and J by 2 bases. Per the germline V gene, CDR1 is LNHDA and CDR2 is SQIVND (reference sequence). The CDR3 has 14 amino acids. The full variable domain, its missing parts supplied by reference TRBV19 and TRBJ1-2, is DGGITQSPKYLFRKEGQNVTLSCEQNLNHDAMYWYRQDPGQGLRLIYYSQIVNDFQKGDIAEGYSVSREKKESFPLTVTSAQKNPTAFYLCASSLGQGNYGYTFGSGTRLTVV.

V usage is TRBV23-1 and J usage is TRBJ1-2; weak D call: TRBD1 (6 bases). TRBV23-1 is noted as an ORF with a role that remains uncertain. V was pared by 7 bases and J by 5 bases, with 17 bases between. The CDR3 extends over 14 amino acids. The CDR3 DNA reads TGCGCCAGCACCGACTTACCGGGACATTATGGCTACACCTTC. It encodes CASTDLPGHYGYTF.

V usage is TRBV11-3 and J usage is TRBJ2-1, with D perhaps TRBD1 (5 bases). CDR3 length: 16 amino acids. Germline V gene data show CDR1 as SGHNT and CDR2 as YENEEA. V lost 4 bases to trimming and J lost 1 base, with 14 bases between them. CDR3 nucleotide sequence: TGTGCCAGCAGCTCACGGACACCGACTTCCTACAATGAGCAGTTCTTC. Residues: CASSSRTPTSYNEQFF.

In this sample, this clone turned up once. V usage is TRBV6-5 and J usage is TRBJ1-2, with D perhaps matching TRBD1 (5 bases). Germline CDR1 MNHEY, CDR2 SVGAGI. Between the trimmed V and J ends, which lost 8 bases and 4 bases, there was a span of 14 bases. This CDR3 contains 13 residues. DNA of the CDR3: TGTGCCAGCTGGACTCAGGGCCGCTATGGCTACACCTTC. This translates into CASWTQGRYGYTF.

The chain combines TRBV27 with TRBJ1-2, with TRBD1 identical over 11 bases. The CDR3 is 14 residues long. V shed 8 bases and J 10 bases; nucleotides not matched to a gene: 12. Germline assignment: CDR1 MNHEY and CDR2 SMNVEV (reference sequence). The CDR3 bases are TGTGCCAGCTCCCCCGGGACAGGGGGTAGGTTCTACACCTTC. Its protein is CASSPGTGGRFYTF.

This clone was counted only a few times. The chain joins TRBV4-3 to TRBJ2-2, with 13 positions matching TRBD2. This CDR3 comprises 16 residues. The germline CDR1 and CDR2 sequences are LGHNA and YSLEER. V shed 4 bases and J 4 bases; nucleotides not matched to a gene: 3. The chain's CDR3 is CASSLGLAGATGELFF. DNA for the CDR3: TGCGCCAGCAGCCTTGGACTAGCGGGGGCCACCGGGGAGCTGTTTTTT.

The chain combines TRBV7-2 with TRBJ2-5; TRBD2 aligns across 8 bases. Trimming took 4 bases from V and 5 from J; bases not matched to a gene: 15. Germline-derived CDR1 and CDR2 are SGHTA and FQGNSA. The CDR3 runs 17 residues. The CDR3 loop is CASSSPVAGSQGETQYF. The DNA of the CDR3 is TGTGCCAGCAGCTCGCCAGTAGCGGGGTCGCAGGGGGAGACCCAGTACTTC.

This clone was counted between two and nine times. This sample includes further DNA sequences coding for the same CDR3. The gene calls are TRBV18 and TRBJ2-5, with D uncertain. Trimming took off 4 bases at V and 3 bases at J, with 0 bases between the two ends. From germline, CDR1 is KGHSH and CDR2 LQKENI. CDR3 length equals 10 residues. This CDR3 reads CASSQETQYF. The CDR3 region has the DNA TGTGCCAGCTCACAAGAGACCCAGTACTTC.